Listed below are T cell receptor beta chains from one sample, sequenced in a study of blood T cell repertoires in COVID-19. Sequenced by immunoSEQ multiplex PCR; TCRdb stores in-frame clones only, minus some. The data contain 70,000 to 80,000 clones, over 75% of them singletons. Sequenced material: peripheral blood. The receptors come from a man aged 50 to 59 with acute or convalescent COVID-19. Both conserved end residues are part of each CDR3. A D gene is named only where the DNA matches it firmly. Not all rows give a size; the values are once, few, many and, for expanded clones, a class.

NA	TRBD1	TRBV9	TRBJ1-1	TGTGCCAGCAGCGTATCCGACAGGGGGAACACTGAAGCTTTCTTT	CASSVSDRGNTEAFF
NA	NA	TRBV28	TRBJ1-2	TGTGCCAGCTGGAACAGCCAAGAGTTCTATGGCTACACCTTC	CASWNSQEFYGYTF
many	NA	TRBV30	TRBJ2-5	TGTGCCTGGAGTGTTTCGGCAGGGCGAGAGACCCAGTACTTC	CAWSVSAGRETQYF
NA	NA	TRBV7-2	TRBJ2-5	TGTGCCAGCAGCTTAGGTTTAGGGAGAGAAGAGACCCAGTACTTC	CASSLGLGREETQYF
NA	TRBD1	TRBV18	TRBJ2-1	TGTGCCAGCTCAAGACAGGGGATCGATCACAATGAGCAGTTCTTC	CASSRQGIDHNEQFF
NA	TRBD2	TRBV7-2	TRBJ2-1	TGTGCCAGCAGCTTGGGGGGCGGGAGGGCCAACAATGAGCAGTTCTTC	CASSLGGGRANNEQFF
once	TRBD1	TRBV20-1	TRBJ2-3	TGCAGTGCTAGTCGGGCCACAGGGGTAGATACGCAGTATTTT	CSASRATGVDTQYF
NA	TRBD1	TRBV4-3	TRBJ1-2	TGCGCCAGCAGCCCTGGGACAGGGGCCGCCATGTATGGCTACACCTTC	CASSPGTGAAMYGYTF
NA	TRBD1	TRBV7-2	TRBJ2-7	TGTGCCAGCAGCCCTGGACAGGGGGTTCCCTACGAGCAGTACTTC	CASSPGQGVPYEQYF
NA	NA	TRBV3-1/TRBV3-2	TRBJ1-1	TGTGCCAGCAGCCCTGGACAGCTTACCTACACTGAAGCTTTCTTT	CASSPGQLTYTEAFF
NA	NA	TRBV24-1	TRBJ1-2	TGTGCCACCAGTGATGGAGGCACTTGGGGCTACACCTTC	CATSDGGTWGYTF
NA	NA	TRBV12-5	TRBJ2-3	TGTGCTAGTGGTCGCCTCCGGGTTCACACAGATACGCAGTATTTT	CASGRLRVHTDTQYF
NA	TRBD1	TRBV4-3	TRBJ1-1	TGCGCCAGCAGCCGAGGGACAGCGGGCTTGAACACTGAAGCTTTCTTT	CASSRGTAGLNTEAFF
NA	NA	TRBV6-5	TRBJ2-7	TGTGCCAGCAGGGATGAACAGGGTACCTACGAGCAGTACTTC	CASRDEQGTYEQYF
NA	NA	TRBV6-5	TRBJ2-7	TGTGCCAGCAGTTACTCGAGCCAGGGGACCTACGAGCAGTACTTC	CASSYSSQGTYEQYF
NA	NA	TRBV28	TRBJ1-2	TGTGCCAGCAGGGCGGGGGAAGGGGAGAACTATGGCTACACCTTC	CASRAGEGENYGYTF
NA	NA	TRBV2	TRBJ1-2	TGTGCCAGCAGCTTAAGGACGGGAACAGTCTATGGCTACACCTTC	CASSLRTGTVYGYTF
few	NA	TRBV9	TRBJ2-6	TGTGCCAGCAGCGTAGCATCTGGGGCCAACGTCCTGACTTTC	CASSVASGANVLTF
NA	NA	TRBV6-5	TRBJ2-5	TGTGCCAGCAGGGTCTCATCCCTGGCCCGAGAGACCCAGTACTTC	CASRVSSLARETQYF
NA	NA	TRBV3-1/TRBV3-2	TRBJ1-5	TGTGCCAGCAGCCAAGCGGTAAATCAGCCCCAGCATTTT	CASSQAVNQPQHF
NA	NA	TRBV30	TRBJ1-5	TGTGCCTGGCGGGGGGACAATAGCAATCAGCCCCAGCATTTT	CAWRGDNSNQPQHF
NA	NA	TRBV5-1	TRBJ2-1	TGCGCCAGCAGCTTGGAATTCATCAATGAGCAGTTCTTC	CASSLEFINEQFF
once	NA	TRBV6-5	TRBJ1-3	TGTGCCAGCAGTTACGATCGGGGTATAGCGGGAAACACCATATATTTT	CASSYDRGIAGNTIYF
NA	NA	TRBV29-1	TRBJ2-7	TGCAGCGTTGAAGAGGGGGCGTCGACGTCTGGGGAGCAGTACTTC	CSVEEGASTSGEQYF
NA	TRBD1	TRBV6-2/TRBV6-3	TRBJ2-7	TGTGCCAGCAGTTACCCCCTGGACAGGCTGTCCTACGAGCAGTACTTC	CASSYPLDRLSYEQYF
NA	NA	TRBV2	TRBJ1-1	TGTGCCAGCAGTGAAAGGGGAGGAGCTTTCTTT	CASSERGGAFF
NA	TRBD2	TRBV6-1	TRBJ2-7	TGTGCCAGCAGTGAACCGGGACTAGCGGGAGAGCAGTACTTC	CASSEPGLAGEQYF
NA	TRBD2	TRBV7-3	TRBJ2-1	TGTGCCAGCAGCTTAAGAGGCGGGACTAGCAGGAGCTCCTACAATGAGCAGTTCTTC	CASSLRGGTSRSSYNEQFF